The rows below give T cell receptor beta chains drawn from one sample of a study of blood T cell repertoires in COVID-19. The protocol was immunoSEQ multiplex PCR, while the TCRdb copy is restricted to in-frame clones and leaves out a portion. The repertoire has some 270,000 clones, around 85% of them found once; the top ten carry around 4.5%. The sequenced sample was PBMCs or T cells enriched from blood (not recorded which). These receptors came from a woman younger than 45 who had recovered from COVID-19. CDR3s include the opening cysteine and the closing phenylalanine or tryptophan. The D gene is left open where the match is weak. Only some rows state a clone size, as once, few, many or a class for expanded clones.

v_gene	d_gene	abundance	j_gene	CDR3aa	CDR3nt
TRBV6-6	NA	NA	TRBJ2-1	CASSYSRVYNEQFF	TGTGCCAGCAGTTACTCGAGGGTTTACAATGAGCAGTTCTTC
TRBV24-1	TRBD1	NA	TRBJ1-1	CATSDTSSTGANAEAFF	TGTGCCACCAGTGACACCTCATCAACAGGGGCTAACGCTGAAGCTTTCTTT
TRBV15	TRBD2	NA	TRBJ2-7	CATSRAGASGYEQYF	TGTGCCACCAGCAGAGCCGGTGCTAGCGGATACGAGCAGTACTTC
TRBV5-4	TRBD2	NA	TRBJ2-1	CASSFKREIYNEQFF	TGTGCCAGTAGCTTTAAGCGGGAGATTTACAATGAGCAGTTCTTC
TRBV6-2/TRBV6-3	TRBD1	NA	TRBJ1-2	CASSYSQGTAPTF	TGTGCCAGCAGTTACTCGCAGGGGACAGCACCCACCTTC
TRBV18	NA	NA	TRBJ1-5	CASSPGGKDQPQHF	TGTGCCAGCTCACCAGGAGGGAAGGATCAGCCCCAGCATTTT
TRBV9	TRBD1	NA	TRBJ2-7	CASSPRGLLYEQYF	TGTGCCAGCAGCCCCAGGGGGCTACTATACGAGCAGTACTTC
TRBV11-2	NA	NA	TRBJ2-3	CASSSRDTQYF	TGTGCCAGCAGCTCTCGAGATACGCAGTATTTT
TRBV14	NA	NA	TRBJ1-1	CASSLGRTEAFF	TGTGCCAGCAGCCTTGGGAGAACTGAAGCTTTCTTT
TRBV6-6	NA	NA	TRBJ2-7	CASTEGGFSSYEQYF	TGTGCCAGCACCGAAGGGGGTTTCAGCTCCTACGAGCAGTACTTC
TRBV18	NA	NA	TRBJ2-7	CASSPGIPGAYEQYF	TGTGCCAGCTCACCAGGGATCCCGGGAGCCTACGAGCAGTACTTC
TRBV19	NA	NA	TRBJ1-4	CASRLGRRATNEKLFF	TGTGCCAGTAGATTGGGGAGACGCGCAACTAATGAAAAACTGTTTTTT
TRBV18	NA	NA	TRBJ1-2	CASSSYGEGGYTF	TGTGCCAGCTCCTCCTACGGTGAGGGTGGCTACACCTTC
TRBV20-1	NA	few	TRBJ1-2	CSASGGGGYGYTF	TGCAGTGCTAGTGGCGGGGGCGGCTATGGCTACACCTTC
TRBV20-1	NA	NA	TRBJ1-5	CSASFTGGNSNQPQHF	TGCAGTGCTAGTTTTACAGGAGGGAATAGCAATCAGCCCCAGCATTTT
TRBV19	NA	once	TRBJ2-5	CASRRVPQETQYF	TGTGCCAGTAGGCGGGTCCCACAAGAGACCCAGTACTTC
TRBV14	NA	NA	TRBJ2-7	CASSLTGTRYYEQYF	TGTGCCAGCAGCCTCACCGGGACACGCTACTACGAGCAGTACTTC
TRBV12-3/TRBV12-4	NA	NA	TRBJ1-4	CASSFSGREKLFF	TGTGCCAGCAGTTTTTCAGGGCGCGAAAAACTGTTTTTT
TRBV15	NA	NA	TRBJ1-5	CATSRDGWQEGNQPQHF	TGTGCCACCAGCAGAGATGGGTGGCAGGAAGGCAATCAGCCCCAGCATTTT
TRBV10-3	TRBD1	few	TRBJ1-3	CAIHRGPRNTIYF	TGTGCCATCCACAGGGGCCCCAGAAACACCATATATTTT
TRBV25-1	NA	NA	TRBJ1-6	CASSELAGFDSPLHF	TGTGCCAGCAGTGAATTGGCAGGGTTCGATTCACCCCTCCACTTT
TRBV5-4	TRBD1	NA	TRBJ2-1	CASSFPIRDRENEQFF	TGTGCCAGCAGCTTCCCAATTAGGGACAGGGAGAATGAGCAGTTCTTC